The source of this TCR beta chain is a study of spatial heterogeneity in lung cancer. The time point denotes: blood at routine non-recurrence follow-up after resection. TCRs were sequenced from unsorted whole RNA of tumor, nontumor lung or PBMC. MiXCR, run by TCRdb on the 5' RACE reads, gives a single entry per CDR3 protein. The repertoire includes some 43,000 distinct CDR3 sequences, about 10% of them detected once, and 15% to 20% sits in the top ten. Germline CDR1 and CDR2: SGHVS and FQNEAQ. V lost 5 bases and J lost 5, with 15 bases in between. There are 14 residues in the CDR3. This specimen consisted of PBMCs, obtained at follow-up. The source of this sequence is a female donor with early-stage non-small cell lung cancer. V is TRBV7-8 and J is TRBJ1-1; D call uncertain. The chain's CDR3 is CASSLWTSGTEAFF. CDR3 in DNA: TGTGCCAGCAGCCTGTGGACCTCCGGAACTGAAGCTTTCTTT.